Presented here are 32 T cell receptor beta chains from one specimen sequenced in a study of metastatic and nonmetastatic thyroid tumors. Through MiXCR, TCRdb re-clonotyped the PCR reads. The data contain 26,000 or so clones, 15% of them singletons. No patient received treatment before thyroid surgery. Sequencing used blood. Every receptor here comes from a male donor with papillary thyroid cancer or a benign thyroid nodule (not recorded which). Some clones in this sample may be carry-over from other donors' samples.

In its sample, this clone was seen many times. This sequence joins TRBV10-3 and TRBJ2-7; 13 bases agree with TRBD2. CDR1 and CDR2 from the germline V gene are ENHRY and SYGVKD. J lost 5 bases, V lost 8 bases, and 3 bases had no gene match. The CDR3 covers 13 residues. The CDR3 DNA reads as TGTGCCATCGGGGGGACTAGCGGGGACGAGCAGTACTTC. Its protein is CAIGGTSGDEQYF.

The table lists this clone with many counts. The chain carries TRBV5-1 and TRBJ2-1; the match to TRBD2 covers 10 bases. The CDR3 totals 16 residues. The V segment lost 2 bases and the J segment 8 bases; nucleotides outside the gene matches: 10. Germline V gives CDR1 SGHRS, CDR2 YFSETQ. DNA of the CDR3: TGCGCCAGCAGCTTCTCCTTAGCGGGAGGAAGGGATGAGCAGTTCTTC. This gives the protein CASSFSLAGGRDEQFF.

This clone was found many times. This chain uses TRBV5-4 with TRBJ2-7, with 7 bases fitting TRBD1. The CDR3 contains 13 residues. The V gene's germline CDR1 is SGHNT and CDR2 YYREEE (reference sequence). Losses at the gene ends were 5 bases for V and 3 bases for J; bases not matched to a gene: 5. CDR3 nucleotides: TGTGCCAGCAGTTCGGGACAGTTCTACGAGCAGTACTTC. The encoded protein is CASSSGQFYEQYF.

In its sample, this clone was seen many times. The V and J genes are TRBV2 and TRBJ2-3, with 12 bases lining up with TRBD2. CDR3 length equals 18 residues. The germline V gene encodes CDR1 SNHLY and CDR2 FYNNEI. The V and J ends lost 1 base and 2 bases, in that order; junction bases with no gene match: 7. CDR3 sequence: CASSEEVTSGSHTDTQYF. DNA for the CDR3: TGTGCCAGCAGTGAAGAAGTGACTAGCGGGAGCCACACAGATACGCAGTATTTT.

On this clone itself: An end of the junction does not agree with germline; a read error may underlie this. Other DNA sequences in this sample translate to the same CDR3. V usage is TRBV5-1 and J usage is TRBJ2-3; 8 nucleotides match TRBD2. Germline V lookup: CDR1 SGHRS, CDR2 YFSETQ. CDR3 length equals 14 residues. CDR3 sequence reads: CASSLRGGTDTQYF. CDR3 in DNA: TGCGCCAGCAGCTTGCGGGGGGGCACAGATACACAGTATTTT.

Of note for this clone: Germline is not matched at one junction end, which may reflect a read error. Here the CDR3 DNA reads TGTGCCAGCAGAGAGACCCACGTGTGCGGTGAAGCCTTCTTT. Protein: CASRETHVCGEAFF. This chain connects TRBV14 to TRBJ1-1, with D uncertain. This CDR3 comprises 14 residues. Per the germline V gene, CDR1 is SGHDN and CDR2 is FVKESK. The whole variable domain, filled in from reference TRBV14 and TRBJ1-1, reads EAGVTQFPSHSVIEKGQTVTLRCDPISGHDNLYWYRRVMGKEIKFLLHFVKESKQDESGMPNNRFLAERTGGTYSTLKVQPAELEDSGVYFCASRETHVCGEAFFGQGTRLTVV.

This clone has at least ten counts. CDR3 sequence (DNA): TGTGCCTGGACTGGGGTAGAGGCTGAAGCTTTCTTT. Encoded protein: CAWTGVEAEAFF. The chain links TRBV30 to TRBJ1-1; no clear D gene. The germline V gene encodes CDR1 GTSNPN and CDR2 SVGIG (reference sequence). This CDR3 region has 12 residues. Trimming removed 4 bases from V and 6 bases from J, with 12 bases in between.

The chain couples TRBV11-2 to TRBJ2-7; TRBD1 matches at 8 bases. This CDR3 is built from 13 residues. The germline V gene encodes CDR1 SGHAT and CDR2 FQNNGV. Unmatched junction bases numbered 2, after V lost 1 base and J lost 6 bases. As DNA, the CDR3 is TGTGCCAGCAGCTTAGGGACAGGGCTCGAGCAGTACTTC. It encodes CASSLGTGLEQYF.

To note about this clone: This may be a read error, as it is one base from a much larger clone. The CDR3 region has the DNA TGTGCCAGCAGCTGCGGGAGCACAGATACGCAGTATTTT. This codes for CASSCGSTDTQYF. This chain connects TRBV9 to TRBJ2-3, with D maybe TRBD2 (5 bases). Trimming removed 4 bases from V and 0 bases from J, with 6 bases in between. Germline assignment: CDR1 SGDLS and CDR2 YYNGEE. The CDR3 length is 13 residues. The entire variable domain, with the rest obtained from reference TRBV9 and TRBJ2-3, is as follows: DSGVTQTPKHLITATGQRVTLRCSPRSGDLSVYWYQQSLDQGLQFLIQYYNGEERAKGNILERFSAQQFPDLHSELNLSSLELGDSALYFCASSCGSTDTQYFGPGTRLTVL.

This chain joins TRBV11-3 and TRBJ2-5; tentative D call: TRBD1 (5 bases). The CDR3 runs to 12 residues. Germline V gene data show CDR1 as SGHNT and CDR2 as YENEEA. V gave up 9 bases and J gave up 2 bases, with 10 bases separating them. The CDR3 sequence is CASGAAQETQYF. In nucleotides, the CDR3 is TGTGCCAGTGGGGCGGCTCAAGAGACCCAGTACTTC.

This clone is medium-sized (0.01 to 0.1%) within its sample. J is TRBJ1-2 and V is TRBV12-3 or TRBV12-4; no firm D call. Trimming removed 6 bases from V and 0 bases from J, with 11 bases in between. CDR3 length equals 14 residues. CDR3 sequence reads: CASRANYANYGYTF. DNA for the CDR3: TGTGCCAGCAGGGCTAACTATGCTAACTATGGCTACACCTTC.

This clone was detected many times. This chain uses TRBV12-5 with TRBJ2-7, with 10 bases aligning to TRBD1. Germline V gene lookup returns CDR1 LGHNT and CDR2 FRNRAP. V gave up 6 bases and J gave up 4 bases; unmatched junction bases: 9. This CDR3 comprises 15 residues. The CDR3 region is CASGLMGTGVYEQYF. The DNA for the CDR3 is TGTGCTAGTGGCTTGATGGGGACAGGGGTGTACGAGCAGTACTTC.

This clone was observed many times. The chain has TRBV5-1 and TRBJ1-2, with TRBD1 identical over 12 bases. Trimming removed 4 bases from V and 5 bases from J; junction bases left unmatched: 9. This CDR3 comprises 16 residues. CDR1 SGHRS and CDR2 YFSETQ come from the germline V gene. CDR3 DNA: TGCGCCAGCAGCCCCGGGACAGGGGGCTTTTGGTATGGCTACACCTTC. Protein product: CASSPGTGGFWYGYTF.

Ten or more counts support this clone. This rearrangement joins TRBV27 to TRBJ2-1; unclear D gene. The CDR3 contains 14 residues. With 0 bases removed from V and 5 bases from J, the gap between germline ends came to 8 bases. In germline, CDR1 is MNHEY, CDR2 SMNVEV (reference sequence). The CDR3 protein is CASSLSPTNNEQFF. The CDR3 DNA reads as TGTGCCAGCAGTTTATCACCGACCAACAATGAGCAGTTCTTC.

The sample holds many counts of this clone. V is TRBV6-4 and J is TRBJ2-3; tentatively, D is TRBD2 (6 bases). Trimming took 0 bases from V and 4 from J, leaving 8 bases between them. The CDR3 runs to 14 residues. Germline values: CDR1 MRHNA, CDR2 SNTAGT. CDR3 in amino acids: CASSDSGGADTQYF. DNA for the CDR3: TGTGCCAGCAGTGACTCGGGGGGTGCAGATACGCAGTATTTT.

This clone was recorded at least ten times. This chain links TRBV27 with TRBJ1-6; D uncertain. The V end was cut by 3 bases, the J end by 9 bases, with 6 bases between. The length of the CDR3 is 12 residues. The germline V gene has CDR1 MNHEY and CDR2 SMNVEV (reference sequence). CDR3 DNA: TGTGCCAGCAGTTTGGACGGTTCACCCCTCCACTTT. Its protein product is CASSLDGSPLHF.

This clone was recorded many times. Other DNA sequences of this sample code for an identical CDR3. The rearrangement uses TRBV5-6 and TRBJ2-2, with 7 bases fitting TRBD2. The CDR3 has 14 residues. The germline V gene encodes CDR1 SGHDT and CDR2 YYEEEE. V lost 0 bases and J lost 4; bases outside the gene matches: 0. CDR3 DNA sequence: TGTGCCAGCAGCTTGGGACTAGCCACCGGGGAGCTGTTTTTT. It translates to CASSLGLATGELFF.

This clone was found many times. The DNA for the CDR3 is TGTGCCAGCAGCTACAGACCCCTGGCGGGGGGCCGAGAGACCCAGTACTTC. This gives the protein CASSYRPLAGGRETQYF. V gene TRBV6-5 combines with J gene TRBJ2-5; TRBD2 matches 8 bases. V gave up 6 bases and J gave up 4 bases; unmatched junction bases: 16. Germline V gene data show CDR1 as MNHEY and CDR2 as SVGAGI. The CDR3 is 17 amino acids.

A remark on this clone: Possible read error: a much larger clone is one base away. This sample also contains other DNA sequences that code for the same CDR3. The chain recombines TRBV7-7 with TRBJ1-1; 11 bases fit TRBD1. CDR1 and CDR2 from the germline V gene are SSHAT and FNYEAQ (reference sequence). The CDR3 loop spans 16 amino acids. The CDR3 sequence is CASSPPRTGGWTEAFF. CDR3 coding DNA: TGTGCCAGCAGCCCCCCCCGGACAGGGGGCTGGACTGAAGCTTTTTTT. Based on the CDR3 plus reference TRBV7-7 and TRBJ1-1, the full variable domain is GAGVSQSPRYKVTKRGQDVTLRCDPISSHATLYWYQQALGQGPEFLTYFNYEAQPDKSGLPSDRFSAERPEGSISTLTIQRTEQRDSAMYRCASSPPRTGGWTEAFFGQGTRLTVV.

By frequency in the sample, this clone is large (0.1 to 1%). The chain uses TRBV11-2 and TRBJ2-3; no clear D gene. Germline V gene data show CDR1 as SGHAT and CDR2 as FQNNGV. The CDR3 spans 14 residues. Trimming shortened V by 3 bases and J by 6 bases, and 13 bases separated the two germline ends. The DNA of the CDR3 is TGTGCCAGCAGCTTTATCCAGCGCTCGGATACGCAGTATTTT. Its translation: CASSFIQRSDTQYF.

This clone was counted many times. V and J are TRBV14 and TRBJ1-5; TRBD1 agrees at 7 bases. The trim removed 8 bases at V and 4 bases at J, leaving 2 bases unmatched. Per the germline V gene, CDR1 is SGHDN and CDR2 is FVKESK. The CDR3 has 12 residues. DNA for the CDR3: TGTGCCAGCCAGGGGGGAAATCAGCCCCAGCATTTT. Translation gives CASQGGNQPQHF.

This clone appeared many times. The rearrangement uses TRBV6-5 and TRBJ1-4; D not certain. Between the trimmed V and J ends, which lost 2 bases and 7 bases, there was a span of 11 bases. Germline V gene data show CDR1 as MNHEY and CDR2 as SVGAGI. The CDR3 is 14 residues long. Here the CDR3 DNA reads TGTGCCAGCAGTTACGGTGCTATGGGTGAAAAACTGTTTTTT. It is translated as CASSYGAMGEKLFF.

The chain recombines TRBV20-1 with TRBJ1-6; 10 nucleotides line up with TRBD1. There are 19 residues in the CDR3. Looked up from germline, CDR1 is DFQATT and CDR2 is SNEGSKA (reference sequence). The ends lost 0 bases at V and 7 bases at J; junction bases unmatched: 15. The CDR3 sequence: CSARETGTGERGGNSPLHF. The CDR3 nucleotides read TGCAGTGCTAGAGAGACCGGGACAGGGGAAAGAGGGGGCAATTCACCCCTCCACTTT.

This clone is judged medium-sized (0.01 to 0.1%). V gene TRBV6-1 combines with J gene TRBJ2-7; D possibly corresponds to TRBD1 (6 bases). Trimming left V 6 bases short and J 2 bases short, with 26 bases between. Germline V gene lookup returns CDR1 MNHNS and CDR2 SASEGT. The CDR3 is made up of 18 amino acids. As DNA, the CDR3 is TGTGCCAGCAGCCAAGCGTCCGGGCCTCGGACAGCGACCTACGAGCAGTACTTC. This codes for CASSQASGPRTATYEQYF.

This clone has at least ten counts. The V gene is TRBV7-9, the J gene TRBJ1-5; 9 bases map to TRBD1. This CDR3 has 17 residues. With V trimmed by 5 bases and J by 3 bases, 11 bases remained unmatched. Germline V gene sequence: CDR1 SEHNR, CDR2 FQNEAQ (reference sequence). CDR3 residues: CASSANDRDRVNQPQHF. The DNA of the CDR3 is TGTGCCAGCAGCGCCAACGACCGGGACAGGGTCAATCAGCCCCAGCATTTT.

This clone was counted at least ten times. The chain uses TRBV4-1 and TRBJ2-7, with a possible D match to TRBD1 (6 bases). Per the germline V gene, CDR1 is MGHRA and CDR2 is YSYEKL. V dropped 0 bases and J dropped 0 bases, with 9 bases sitting between them. CDR3 length: 15 residues. In nucleotides, the CDR3 is TGCGCCAGCAGCCAAGATTCAGGGGCCTCCTACGAGCAGTACTTC. Encoded protein: CASSQDSGASYEQYF.

At least ten counts were recorded for this clone. The V gene is TRBV5-6, the J gene TRBJ1-2; D is possibly TRBD1 (6 bases). The germline CDR1 and CDR2 sequences are SGHDT and YYEEEE. V was cut by 9 bases and J by 3 bases, with 18 bases left in between. The CDR3 is made up of 14 amino acids. Written as DNA, the CDR3 is TGTGCCAAAAACTTAGGGGGGGCAGACTATGGCTACACCTTC. Protein sequence: CAKNLGGADYGYTF.

Remarks on this clone: The conserved final phenylalanine or tryptophan is absent from the CDR3, which likely points to a read error. The chain has TRBV5-1 and TRBJ2-1; D may be TRBD2 (6 bases). This CDR3 has 18 amino acids. The germline V and J ends were trimmed by 2 bases and 1 base, with 19 bases remaining between them. Germline values: CDR1 SGHRS, CDR2 YFSETQ. Written as DNA, the CDR3 is TGCGCCAGCAGCTTCCCCTCTAGCGTGAGGGAGTCCTACAATGAGCAGTTCCTC. Its translation is CASSFPSSVRESYNEQFL.

This clone was seen repeatedly, ten times or more. The rearrangement links TRBV12-3 or TRBV12-4 to TRBJ2-1; no firm D call. The CDR3 runs 14 residues. The V gene lost 6 bases and the J gene lost 4 bases, with 13 bases spanning the gap. The chain's CDR3 is CASSLETEYNEQFF. The CDR3 coding sequence is TGTGCCAGCAGCCTAGAGACGGAATACAATGAGCAGTTCTTC.

This clone has a count of ten or more. The chain is built from TRBV4-1 and TRBJ1-4; unclear D gene. V lost 1 base to trimming and J lost 8 bases, with 14 bases between them. The germline CDR1 and CDR2 sequences are MGHRA and YSYEKL. The CDR3 is 15 residues long. The CDR3 DNA reads TGCGCCAGCAGCCAAGCGGGCCTGGCAGGAGAAAAACTGTTTTTT. It codes for CASSQAGLAGEKLFF.

This clone was seen many times. Just one base apart from a much larger clone, this may be a read error. The same CDR3 can be traced to other DNA sequences in this sample. The chain uses TRBV30 and TRBJ2-3; possible D gene TRBD2, 6 bases. The germline V gene encodes CDR1 GTSNPN and CDR2 SVGIG (reference sequence). This CDR3 contains 14 residues. The CDR3 region has the DNA TGTGCCTGGGATCGACTAGTTTCGGCAGATACACAGTATTTT. Amino acids: CAWDRLVSADTQYF.

The rearrangement joins TRBV2 to TRBJ2-7, with 8 bases matching TRBD2. The trim removed 5 bases at V and 4 bases at J, leaving 1 base unmatched. CDR1 and CDR2 from the germline V gene are SNHLY and FYNNEI. The CDR3 is 12 amino acids. The CDR3 DNA reads as TGTGCCAGCAGTCGGGAGGGTTACGAGCAGTACTTC. Translated, it gives CASSREGYEQYF.